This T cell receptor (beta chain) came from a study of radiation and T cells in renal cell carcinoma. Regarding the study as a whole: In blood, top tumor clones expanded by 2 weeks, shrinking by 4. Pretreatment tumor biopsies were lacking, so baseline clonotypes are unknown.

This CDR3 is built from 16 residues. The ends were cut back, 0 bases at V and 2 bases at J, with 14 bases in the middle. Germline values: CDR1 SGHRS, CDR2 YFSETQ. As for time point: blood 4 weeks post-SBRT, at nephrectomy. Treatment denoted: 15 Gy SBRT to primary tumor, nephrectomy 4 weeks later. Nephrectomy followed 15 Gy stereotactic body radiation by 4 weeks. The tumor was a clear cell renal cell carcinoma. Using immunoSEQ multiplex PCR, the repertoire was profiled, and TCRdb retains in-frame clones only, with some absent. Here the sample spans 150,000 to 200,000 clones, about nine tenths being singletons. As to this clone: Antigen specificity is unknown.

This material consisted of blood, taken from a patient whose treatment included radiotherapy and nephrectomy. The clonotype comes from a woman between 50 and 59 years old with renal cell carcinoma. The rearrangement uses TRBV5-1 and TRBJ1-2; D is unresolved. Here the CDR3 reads CASSLALGESNYGYTF. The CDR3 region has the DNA TGCGCCAGCAGCTTGGCACTTGGAGAGAGCAACTATGGCTACACCTTC.